This entry lists 11 T cell receptor beta chains sequenced from one sample in a study of T-cell reconstitution after alpha-beta-depleted transplantation in children. The library targeted TCRbeta and was prepared with unique molecular identifiers. TCRdb reprocessed the PCR reads with MiXCR, giving one entry per CDR3 protein. The data contain around 700,000 distinct CDR3 sequences, 13% of them singletons. Sequencing was performed on PBMCs, taken before TCRalphabeta/CD19-depleted stem cell transplant. The receptors were sampled from a girl aged 2-10 years with congenital amegakaryocytic thrombocytopenia, due to receive a stem cell transplant.

This clonotype was seen only a few times. The rearrangement links TRBV12-3 or TRBV12-4 to TRBJ2-2; D is unclear. This CDR3 comprises 13 residues. V lost 5 bases and J lost 5, with 9 bases in between. In DNA, the CDR3 is TGTGCCAGCAGTGACGGTCCGACCGGGGAGCTGTTTTTT. It specifies CASSDGPTGELFF.

In its sample, this clonotype was seen many times. The V call is TRBV5-5, the J call TRBJ2-3; 7 bases map to TRBD1. The CDR3 extends over 15 amino acids. V was clipped by 3 bases and J by 2 bases; unmatched bases: 6. Germline CDR1 SGHKS, CDR2 YYEKEE (reference sequence). The DNA of the CDR3 is TGTGCCAGCAGCTCGGAGACAGGGTTCACAGATACGCAGTATTTT. This translates into CASSSETGFTDTQYF. Supplemented by reference TRBV5-5 and TRBJ2-3, the full variable domain reads DAGVTQSPTHLIKTRGQQVTLRCSPISGHKSVSWYQQVLGQGPQFIFQYYEKEERGRGNFPDRFSARQFPNYSSELNVNALLLGDSALYLCASSSETGFTDTQYFGPGTRLTVL.

This chain links TRBV5-1 with TRBJ2-7, with D perhaps assigned TRBD1 or TRBD2 (5 bases each). CDR1 SGHRS and CDR2 YFSETQ come from the germline V gene. The length of the CDR3 is 14 residues. Trimming shortened V by 4 bases and J by 7 bases, and 18 bases separated the two germline ends. The CDR3 is CASSRAMGTREQYF. The CDR3 DNA reads as TGCGCCAGCAGCCGGGCGATGGGGACCAGGGAGCAGTACTTC.

This clonotype has at least ten counts. V usage is TRBV5-1 and J usage is TRBJ2-7; D unclear. The CDR3 length is 14 residues. V dropped 0 bases and J dropped 3 bases, with 10 bases sitting between them. Germline CDR1 and CDR2: SGHRS and YFSETQ. CDR3 protein: CASSLGSQLYEQYF. The DNA for the CDR3 is TGCGCCAGCAGCTTGGGCAGCCAACTCTACGAGCAGTACTTC.

V usage is TRBV7-3 and J usage is TRBJ2-3; 7 bases align to TRBD2. The CDR3 loop spans 15 amino acids. The V gene's germline CDR1 is SGHTA and CDR2 FQGTGA. V dropped 5 bases and J dropped 3; count of bases not matched to a gene: 8. CDR3 protein: CASSTLPGGTDTQYF. DNA of the CDR3: TGTGCCAGCAGCACCCTCCCGGGGGGTACAGATACGCAGTATTTT.

In this sample, this clonotype turned up many times. The V and J genes are TRBV7-2 and TRBJ2-3; the D is unclear. V gave up 3 bases and J gave up 7 bases, with 8 bases separating them. The CDR3 runs 12 residues. CDR1 SGHTA and CDR2 FQGNSA come from the germline V gene. Here the CDR3 DNA reads TGTGCCAGCAGCTTTTTGGTCCATACGCAGTATTTT. Translating gives CASSFLVHTQYF.

The chain carries TRBV5-1 and TRBJ1-2; tentative D call: TRBD1 (5 bases). The germline V gene encodes CDR1 SGHRS and CDR2 YFSETQ. The CDR3 covers 15 residues. V lost 4 bases and J 0 bases, leaving 13 bases between the germline ends. The CDR3: CASSDATDPNYGYTF. The CDR3 nucleotides are TGCGCCAGCAGCGACGCGACAGACCCTAACTATGGCTACACCTTC.

This clonotype occurred many times. The chain couples TRBV29-1 to TRBJ2-1; the D gene is possibly TRBD2 (6 bases). This CDR3 spans 15 amino acids. With 6 bases removed from V and 0 bases from J, the gap between germline ends came to 15 bases. Germline CDR1 reads SQVTM; CDR2 reads ANQGSEA. CDR3 nucleotide sequence: TGCAGCGTCCTCCTAGCGCTGAGCTCCTACAATGAGCAGTTCTTC. This translates into CSVLLALSSYNEQFF.

The table lists this clonotype with many counts. This chain links TRBV5-1 with TRBJ2-1, with a possible D match to TRBD1 (6 bases). Germline V gene lookup returns CDR1 SGHRS and CDR2 YFSETQ. Trimming cost V 4 bases and J 0 bases, with 29 bases left between them. CDR3 length: 21 amino acids. The CDR3 spells CASSPGFRQAGLEGSYNEQFF. CDR3 in DNA: TGCGCCAGCAGCCCGGGATTCCGACAGGCCGGCCTCGAAGGCTCCTACAATGAGCAGTTCTTC.

The chain links TRBV7-2 to TRBJ2-1; a possible D gene is TRBD1 (6 bases). The CDR3 is made up of 16 amino acids. Trimming removed 6 bases at V and 0 bases at J, with 15 bases between. Germline V gene data show CDR1 as SGHTA and CDR2 as FQGNSA. CDR3 residues: CASRPPGHSSYNEQFF. CDR3 DNA: TGTGCCAGCAGGCCACCGGGACACAGCTCCTACAATGAGCAGTTCTTC.

The CDR3 DNA reads TGTGCCAGCAGCTCGCGCCGGACAGGCGTGGACGAGCAGTACTTC. Residues: CASSSRRTGVDEQYF. The chain couples TRBV7-8 to TRBJ2-7, with 7 bases lining up with TRBD1. J lost 5 bases, V lost 4 bases, and 11 bases had no gene match. The CDR3 is made up of 15 amino acids. CDR1 is SGHVS and CDR2 is FQNEAQ in the germline V gene.